This T cell receptor (beta chain) was observed in a study of regulatory T cells in long-lasting Graves disease. Indicated time point: newly diagnosed GD, antithyroid drugs for less than 3 months. PBMC-extracted RNA yielded the TCR library. With 5 bases clipped from V and 8 bases from J, the junction kept 6 bases outside the gene matches. The germline gives CDR1 SGHVS, CDR2 FNYEAQ. The CDR3 extends over 14 amino acids. HTBI primers from iRepertoire and Arm-PCR of CDR3 regions yielded the TCR beta libraries. MiXCR, run by TCRdb on the multiplex PCR reads, gives a single entry per CDR3 protein. The profile shows around 480,000 distinct CDR3 sequences, roughly 15% of them singletons. In addition, the sample was reused for a study of T cells in Graves' hyperthyroidism and ophthalmopathy.

This chain joins TRBV7-6 and TRBJ1-1; 12 bases align to TRBD1. This material consisted of peripheral blood mononuclear cells (PBMCs), taken at new diagnosis, from a patient treated with antithyroid drugs. This sequence was found in a woman aged 35-65 years with Graves disease. CDR3 amino acids: CASSAGTGGGEAFF. CDR3 bases: TGTGCCAGCAGCGCCGGGACAGGGGGCGGCGAAGCTTTCTTT.